What follows are 16 T cell receptor beta chains derived from one specimen sequenced in a study of blood T cells in healthy people across ages. It was with a sample-barcoded 5' primer and a J-beta primer mix that a second PCR of roughly 7 to 12 cycles was run. MiXCR was run by TCRdb on the 5' RACE reads, yielding one entry per CDR3 protein. The sample lists 1.5 million to 1.8 million distinct CDR3 sequences; 42% were seen once. The sequenced material came from blood. The receptors shown here come from a woman between 18 and 29 years old in good health.

This clonotype was seen repeatedly, ten times or more. The V call is TRBV29-1, the J call TRBJ2-5; D not resolved. The germline V gene encodes CDR1 SQVTM and CDR2 ANQGSEA. Deletions cut 5 bases from V and 2 bases from J, with 6 bases between. This CDR3 is built from 11 residues. This CDR3 is CSVRQQETQYF. As DNA, the CDR3 is TGCAGCGTTCGACAACAAGAGACCCAGTACTTC. Variable domain in full (rest from reference TRBV29-1 and TRBJ2-5): SAVISQKPSRDICQRGTSLTIQCQVDSQVTMMFWYRQQPGQSLTLIATANQGSEATYESGFVIDKFPISRPNLTFSTLTVSNMSPEDSSIYLCSVRQQETQYFGPGTRLLVL.

V and J are TRBV4-3 and TRBJ2-2; D gene unclear. V gave up 4 bases and J gave up 4 bases, with 19 bases separating them. Germline V lookup: CDR1 LGHNA, CDR2 YSLEER. The CDR3 has 17 amino acids. The CDR3 reads CASSRSAGRLTTGELFF. The CDR3 bases are TGCGCCAGCAGCCGCTCGGCCGGACGCCTAACCACCGGGGAGCTGTTTTTT.

This clonotype turned up a few times. This rearrangement joins TRBV2 to TRBJ1-4; perhaps TRBD1 as D (5 bases). CDR1 is SNHLY, CDR2 FYNNEI, per germline. This CDR3 is built from 15 residues. The ends were cut back, 8 bases at V and 0 bases at J, with 13 bases in the middle. The CDR3: CASCVRRATNEKLFF. Written as DNA, the CDR3 is TGTGCCAGCTGTGTACGCAGGGCAACTAATGAAAAACTGTTTTTT.

This clonotype was observed a handful of times. The genes are TRBV7-8 and TRBJ2-4, with D possibly called TRBD1 or TRBD2 (5 bases each). The germline gives CDR1 SGHVS, CDR2 FQNEAQ. The V end lost 1 base, the J end lost 1 base, and 8 bases lay between the germline ends. The CDR3 totals 15 residues. CDR3 loop: CASSLGWGAKNIQYF. In nucleotides, the CDR3 is TGTGCCAGCAGCTTAGGCTGGGGGGCCAAAAACATTCAGTACTTC.

In its sample, this clonotype was seen many times. The chain has TRBV27 and TRBJ2-3, with D possibly matching TRBD1 (6 bases). The CDR3 is 14 residues long. Germline lookup yields CDR1 MNHEY and CDR2 SMNVEV (reference sequence). V dropped 7 bases and J dropped 4 bases, with 15 bases sitting between them. CDR3 region: CASNKGVIPDTQYF. The DNA of the CDR3 is TGTGCCAGCAACAAGGGGGTCATCCCAGATACGCAGTATTTT.

The chain combines TRBV29-1 with TRBJ2-7; tentative D call: TRBD1 (5 bases). This CDR3 region has 12 residues. The V and J ends lost 4 bases and 6 bases respectively, with 13 bases between them. Germline lookup yields CDR1 SQVTM and CDR2 ANQGSEA. CDR3 sequence (DNA): TGCAGCGTTGGAAGGGGCCCTGGCGAGCAGTACTTC. Translation: CSVGRGPGEQYF.

This clonotype was seen a handful of times. The rearrangement links TRBV20-1 to TRBJ2-3, with TRBD1 as a possible D gene (6 bases). The germline V and J ends were trimmed by 6 bases and 5 bases, with 18 bases remaining between them. This CDR3 has 14 residues. Looked up from germline, CDR1 is DFQATT and CDR2 is SNEGSKA (reference sequence). The CDR3: CSAPDRFREDTQYF. DNA for the CDR3: TGCAGTGCACCCGACAGGTTTCGTGAAGATACGCAGTATTTT.

The V gene is TRBV21-1, the J gene TRBJ2-7; TRBD1 is taken as the D call from the table, unchecked against the DNA. TRBV21-1 constitutes a pseudogene. The CDR3 length is 17 residues. CDR3 in DNA: TGTGCCAGCAGCAAACCAGCCGGGACAGAAAGCTCCTACGAGCAGTACTTC. Translation gives CASSKPAGTESSYEQYF.

Only one count was recorded for this clonotype. The rearrangement uses TRBV28 and TRBJ1-1; D unresolved. V lost 3 bases to trimming and J lost 2 bases, with 13 bases between them. The CDR3 extends over 15 amino acids. Germline-derived CDR1 and CDR2 are MDHEN and SYDVKM. The CDR3 protein is CASSFSTVINTEAFF. Written as DNA, the CDR3 is TGTGCCAGCAGTTTCAGTACTGTAATAAACACTGAAGCTTTCTTT.

This clonotype has only a few counts. This chain uses TRBV25-1 with TRBJ2-7; TRBD2 aligns across 8 bases. The CDR3 sequence is 16 residues long. Germline CDR1 and CDR2: MGHDK and SYGVNS. The J segment lost 9 bases and the V segment lost 7 bases, leaving 20 bases of the junction unmatched. The CDR3: CASTTIGFGSGSVQYF. As DNA, the CDR3 is TGTGCCAGCACTACCATCGGGTTTGGAAGCGGGAGCGTGCAGTACTTC.

The rearrangement joins TRBV21-1 to TRBJ2-1; TRBD1, the table's D call, lacks a check against the DNA. TRBV21-1 is a pseudogene locus. This CDR3 has 14 amino acids. CDR3 in DNA: TGTGCCAGCCACCCCGGAACAGGGAATTTAGAGCAGTTCTTC. Amino acid sequence: CASHPGTGNLEQFF.

Notes on this clonotype: With a much larger clone just one base away, this may be a read error. The rearrangement uses TRBV2 and TRBJ2-1; D possibly corresponds to TRBD1 (7 bases). CDR3 size: 15 residues. In germline, CDR1 is SNHLY, CDR2 FYNNEI. CDR3 region: CASSVQGGSHNEQFF. CDR3 nucleotides: TGTGCCAGCAGTGTGCAGGGGGGCTCCCACAATGAGCAGTTCTTC.

This clonotype has more than one count but fewer than ten. J is TRBJ1-5 and V is TRBV6-1; D is possibly TRBD1 (6 bases). CDR1 is MNHNS, CDR2 SASEGT, per germline. Trimming removed 7 bases from V and 6 bases from J, with 25 bases in between. This CDR3 is built from 17 residues. CDR3 loop: CASKPGQGDSVSQPQHF. The DNA of the CDR3 is TGTGCCAGCAAACCGGGACAAGGGGACTCAGTAAGTCAGCCCCAGCATTTT.

This clonotype was found many times. V is TRBV4-2 and J is TRBJ2-1; D perhaps matches TRBD2 (5 bases). The closer fit of TRBJ2-7 to the DNA end suggests the J call may be wrong. The CDR3 spans 16 residues. Germline V gene data show CDR1 as LGHNA and CDR2 as YNFKEQ. CDR3 amino acids: CASSQDREISYNEQYF. The CDR3 DNA sequence: TGTGCCAGCAGCCAAGATAGGGAGATCTCCTACAATGAGCAGTACTTC.

This chain uses TRBV2 with TRBJ2-2, with 9 nucleotides matching TRBD2. V gave up 6 bases and J gave up 0 bases; unmatched junction bases: 5. Germline V gene data show CDR1 as SNHLY and CDR2 as FYNNEI. The CDR3 is 16 amino acids. CDR3 sequence: CASSSTSGANTGELFF. The CDR3 DNA reads TGTGCCAGCAGCTCGACTAGCGGAGCGAACACCGGGGAGCTGTTTTTT.

The rearrangement joins TRBV4-1 to TRBJ2-1; weak D call: TRBD2 (7 bases). Deletions cut 0 bases from V and 4 bases from J, with 19 bases between. In germline, CDR1 is MGHRA, CDR2 YSYEKL. The length of the CDR3 is 18 residues. The CDR3 loop reads CASSQERVGGPRYNEQFF. The CDR3 DNA reads TGCGCCAGCAGCCAAGAACGGGTCGGGGGGCCGAGATACAATGAGCAGTTCTTC.